The present entry profiles one T cell receptor beta chain with its context. The antigen remains unidentified. It was with 60 Vbeta and 13 Jbeta primers that the PCR ran. Methods used by the authors: Unique TCR beta chains numbered 60 million to 100 million in a later analysis, with some 9.9 million shared. Data came from immunoSEQ multiplex PCR; TCRdb stores just in-frame clones and leaves some out. For V, J and clone size, that table is used; D and trimming come from the DNA. The sample has 40,000 to 55,000 clones, roughly 80% seen once; the top ten hold 2.5% to 3%. There are 20 residues in the CDR3. CDR1 and CDR2 (germline): SNHLY, FYNNEI. J gave up 0 bases and V 8 bases, and 20 bases lay outside the gene matches. The sample is drawn from a study of cytomegalovirus exposure and HLA in healthy donors. Findings of the study overall: In a later analysis, HLA-associated beta chains showed higher expansion and lower generation probabilities than comparable chains. Association of a missense DCLRE1C variant with TCR beta V- and J-gene trimming was reported in a later analysis.

The chain couples TRBV2 to TRBJ1-5; 9 bases are a match to TRBD1. The sample comprised PBMCs. This receptor was obtained from a woman between 35 and 50 years old in good health and CMV-seropositive. DNA for the CDR3: TGTGCCAGCGCTGGTGAGACAGGGGGAATTTTCGGGTATAGCAATCAGCCCCAGCATTTT. Its protein is CASAGETGGIFGYSNQPQHF.